The 12 T cell receptor beta chains reported below all come from one sample, sequenced in a study of spatial heterogeneity in lung cancer. MiXCR was run by TCRdb on the 5' RACE reads, yielding one entry per CDR3 protein. The repertoire holds roughly 120,000 distinct CDR3 sequences, with about a tenth as singletons. As for time point: blood at routine non-recurrence follow-up after resection. The sample here was PBMCs, taken at follow-up. The receptor source for this set is a female donor with early-stage non-small cell lung cancer.

The chain uses TRBV20-1 and TRBJ2-1; D unclear. The V end lost 3 bases, the J end lost 6 bases, and 9 bases lay between the germline ends. The CDR3 loop spans 12 amino acids. Germline V gene sequence: CDR1 DFQATT, CDR2 SNEGSKA (reference sequence). The CDR3 DNA follows: TGCAGTGCTAGGCGCTCTAGCAATGAGCAGTTCTTC. The encoded protein is CSARRSSNEQFF.

The table lists this clonotype with a few counts. The chain recombines TRBV30 with TRBJ2-3; the D gene could be TRBD1 or TRBD2 (5 bases each). The length of the CDR3 is 15 residues. Germline CDR1 GTSNPN, CDR2 SVGIG (reference sequence). Trimming stripped 6 bases from V and 2 bases from J, with 18 bases between. CDR3 region: CACRDGGFHTDTQYF. CDR3 nucleotide sequence: TGTGCCTGCCGGGATGGGGGATTCCACACAGATACGCAGTATTTT. The complete variable domain, with remaining parts taken from reference TRBV30 and TRBJ2-3, reads SQTIHQWPATLVQPVGSPLSLECTVEGTSNPNLYWYRQAAGRGLQLLFYSVGIGQISSEVPQNLSASRPQDRQFILSSKKLLLSDSGFYLCACRDGGFHTDTQYFGPGTRLTVL.

The chain links TRBV7-9 to TRBJ2-1; the match to TRBD2 covers 15 bases. In germline, CDR1 is SEHNR, CDR2 FQNEAQ (reference sequence). V dropped 5 bases and J dropped 3; count of bases not matched to a gene: 8. This CDR3 has 18 amino acids. DNA for the CDR3: TGTGCCAGCAGCAACAGGACTAGCGGGAGGGCCGGCTACAATGAGCAGTTCTTC. Translating it yields CASSNRTSGRAGYNEQFF.

This chain links TRBV9 with TRBJ2-2; tentative D call: TRBD2 (6 bases). CDR3 length equals 14 residues. V was trimmed by 6 bases and J by 0 bases, leaving 9 bases between them. CDR1 SGDLS and CDR2 YYNGEE come from the germline V gene. CDR3 nucleotides: TGTGCCAGCAACGGGGGACCGAACACCGGGGAGCTGTTTTTT. Its protein is CASNGGPNTGELFF.

The chain has TRBV2 and TRBJ1-4; D ambiguous. Between the trimmed V and J ends, which lost 7 bases and 5 bases, there was a span of 11 bases. The CDR3 extends over 13 amino acids. Germline CDR1 SNHLY, CDR2 FYNNEI. The DNA of the CDR3 is TGTGCCAGCAAAGCGCCAGCCAATGAAAAACTGTTTTTT. It specifies CASKAPANEKLFF.

This clonotype was seen a handful of times. V gene TRBV20-1 combines with J gene TRBJ2-5; TRBD2 agrees at 11 bases. Unmatched junction bases numbered 14, after V lost 3 bases and J lost 5 bases. Germline values: CDR1 DFQATT, CDR2 SNEGSKA (reference sequence). This CDR3 contains 17 residues. CDR3 amino acids: CSARIDLLAGGPETQYF. The DNA for the CDR3 is TGCAGTGCTAGGATAGACCTATTAGCGGGAGGGCCGGAGACCCAGTACTTC.

This clonotype was observed at least ten times. V is TRBV18 and J is TRBJ2-3; D gene uncertain. V gave up 2 bases and J gave up 2 bases, with 2 bases separating them. Germline V CDR1 and CDR2: KGHSH, LQKENI. This CDR3 comprises 12 residues. Written as DNA, the CDR3 is TGTGCCAGCTCACCATTCACAGATACGCAGTATTTT. Its translation: CASSPFTDTQYF.

This rearrangement joins TRBV7-9 to TRBJ1-1; no definite D call. In germline, CDR1 is SEHNR, CDR2 FQNEAQ (reference sequence). The V end was cut by 5 bases, the J end by 5 bases, with 12 bases between. There are 13 residues in the CDR3. CDR3 in DNA: TGTGCCAGCAGCCAAGAGGCGAAAACTGAAGCTTTCTTT. It specifies CASSQEAKTEAFF.

This clonotype was picked up a small number of times. This chain joins TRBV29-1 and TRBJ2-1, with 14 bases fitting TRBD2. The CDR3 extends over 15 amino acids. The J segment lost 8 bases and the V segment lost 3 bases, leaving 6 bases of the junction unmatched. Germline-derived CDR1 and CDR2 are SQVTM and ANQGSEA. This CDR3 reads CSVEGGTSGSYEQFF. Written as DNA, the CDR3 is TGCAGCGTTGAGGGAGGGACTAGCGGGAGCTATGAGCAGTTCTTC.

This clonotype has at least ten counts. This chain links TRBV18 with TRBJ1-2, with TRBD1 matching 9 bases. CDR3 length: 16 amino acids. J lost 3 bases, V lost 6 bases, and 11 bases had no gene match. Germline CDR1 KGHSH, CDR2 LQKENI. CDR3 sequence: CASSGDRGVLDYGYTF. The DNA for the CDR3 is TGTGCCAGCTCCGGTGACAGGGGGGTGCTCGACTATGGCTACACCTTC.

This clonotype showed up just a few times. The rearrangement links TRBV2 to TRBJ1-2; tentative D call: TRBD1 (6 bases). V gave up 7 bases and J gave up 6 bases, with 15 bases separating them. The CDR3 totals 13 residues. The germline V gene has CDR1 SNHLY and CDR2 FYNNEI. The CDR3 DNA reads TGTGCCAGCACCTGGACAGATGGGGATGGCTACACCTTC. This gives the protein CASTWTDGDGYTF.

This clonotype was observed a handful of times. The rearrangement uses TRBV3-1 and TRBJ2-5; 12 positions match TRBD2. Per the germline V gene, CDR1 is LGHDT and CDR2 is YNNKEL (reference sequence). The CDR3 runs 15 residues. With V trimmed by 3 bases and J by 5 bases, 4 bases remained unmatched. CDR3 sequence: CASSQLAGGPETQYF. The CDR3 region has the DNA TGTGCCAGCAGCCAGCTAGCGGGAGGGCCGGAGACCCAGTACTTC.